This record concerns one T cell receptor beta chain sequence. These data originate in a study of T cell responses to AZD1222 COVID-19 vaccine. This CDR3 comprises 15 residues. CDR1 and CDR2 (germline): SGHAT, FQNNGV. Trimming removed 5 bases from V and 1 base from J; junction bases left unmatched: 5. The table came from immunoSEQ multiplex PCR; TCRdb's copy has only in-frame clones and leaves some out. The sample consists of some 180,000 clones, around 85% of them appearing once. The chain recombines TRBV11-2 with TRBJ2-7, with 10 bases that match TRBD2. The clonotype originates from an adult who received the AZD1222 COVID-19 vaccine. The sequencing here drew on peripheral blood, taken 28 days after the second AZD1222 dose. Written as DNA, the CDR3 is TGTGCCAGCAGCGTGTCTAGCGGGGGATCCTACGAGCAGTACTTC. Translating gives CASSVSSGGSYEQYF. Drawing the rest from reference TRBV11-2 and TRBJ2-7, the complete variable domain is EAGVAQSPRYKIIEKRQSVAFWCNPISGHATLYWYQQILGQGPKLLIQFQNNGVVDDSQLPKDRFSAERLKGVDSTLKIQPAKLEDSAVYLCASSVSSGGSYEQYFGPGTRLTVT.